These 22 T cell receptor beta chains originate from one sample sequenced in a study of shared clonotypes between healthy human individuals. Method: immunoSEQ multiplex PCR; TCRdb's copy keeps in-frame clones and lacks some. The sample carries around 750,000 clones, around 67% recorded once. The source material was memory CD4+ T cells sorted from blood. Subset reported: CD45RA-negative fraction. These receptor sequences come from a woman aged 25 to 39 in good health.

The V and J genes are TRBV5-1 and TRBJ1-3; D is ambiguous. V was trimmed by 1 base and J by 0 bases, leaving 11 bases between them. Germline CDR1 and CDR2: SGHRS and YFSETQ. CDR3 length: 16 amino acids. The CDR3 is CASSLWAVDSGNTIYF. DNA of the CDR3: TGCGCCAGCAGCTTGTGGGCGGTAGACTCTGGAAACACCATATATTTT.

The chain recombines TRBV28 with TRBJ1-2; the D is unclear. V was shortened by 8 bases and J by 6 bases, with 10 bases between the two germline ends. This CDR3 has 11 residues. Germline V gene sequence: CDR1 MDHEN, CDR2 SYDVKM. The CDR3 region has the DNA TGTGCCAGCCGTGGAGTGGATGGCTACACCTTC. Translated, it gives CASRGVDGYTF.

This chain uses TRBV5-1 with TRBJ1-2; D is undetermined. The CDR3 has 16 residues. V lost 2 bases and J 5 bases, leaving 19 bases between the germline ends. Germline CDR1 SGHRS, CDR2 YFSETQ. CDR3 region: CASSFWAAGQEYGYTF. Here the CDR3 DNA reads TGCGCCAGCAGCTTCTGGGCCGCGGGTCAGGAGTATGGCTACACCTTC.

This clone was detected only a few times. The chain has TRBV5-1 and TRBJ1-4; no definite D call. The CDR3 is made up of 14 amino acids. Trimming pared 5 bases from V and 6 bases from J, leaving 14 bases between. Germline CDR1 reads SGHRS; CDR2 reads YFSETQ. CDR3 in DNA: TGCGCCAGCAGTGTTGGTAGTACCGATGAAAAACTGTTTTTT. This codes for CASSVGSTDEKLFF.

This clone was counted once. This chain connects TRBV18 to TRBJ2-1; D is ambiguous. Looked up from germline, CDR1 is KGHSH and CDR2 is LQKENI. V was trimmed by 1 base and J by 5 bases, leaving 15 bases between them. This CDR3 contains 16 residues. DNA of the CDR3: TGTGCCAGCTCACCACGTTCGGAGCCGATCCACAATGAGCAGTTCTTC. Translating it yields CASSPRSEPIHNEQFF.

The V gene is TRBV2, the J gene TRBJ1-1; 9 nucleotides line up with TRBD1. From germline, CDR1 is SNHLY and CDR2 FYNNEI. The CDR3 length is 12 residues. V dropped 5 bases and J dropped 8; count of bases not matched to a gene: 3. Written as DNA, the CDR3 is TGTGCCAGCAGTAAACAGGGGGCCGAAGCTTTCTTT. It yields the protein CASSKQGAEAFF.

The V call is TRBV18, the J call TRBJ1-1; 7 nucleotides match TRBD1. The V and J ends lost 4 bases and 0 bases, in that order; junction bases with no gene match: 8. Germline CDR1 reads KGHSH; CDR2 reads LQKENI. The CDR3 totals 16 residues. CDR3: CASSQAGTAMNTEAFF. As DNA, the CDR3 is TGTGCCAGCTCACAAGCCGGGACAGCCATGAACACTGAAGCTTTCTTT. Variable domain in full (rest from reference TRBV18 and TRBJ1-1): NAGVMQNPRHLVRRRGQEARLRCSPMKGHSHVYWYRQLPEEGLKFMVYLQKENIIDESGMPKERFSAEFPKEGPSILRIQQVVRGDSAAYFCASSQAGTAMNTEAFFGQGTRLTVV.

This clone was detected only once. The chain employs TRBV7-9 and TRBJ2-1; D is undetermined. This CDR3 contains 15 residues. Germline V gene sequence: CDR1 SEHNR, CDR2 FQNEAQ (reference sequence). With 10 bases removed from V and 1 base from J, the gap between germline ends came to 17 bases. As DNA, the CDR3 is TGTGCCACCCACCTCCCCCCTGGGTCCTACAATGAGCAGTTCTTC. Translation gives CATHLPPGSYNEQFF.

The table lists this clone with many counts. This rearrangement joins TRBV5-1 to TRBJ2-2; the D is unclear. CDR1 SGHRS and CDR2 YFSETQ come from the germline V gene. The CDR3 totals 15 residues. The V end was cut by 5 bases, the J end by 7 bases, with 18 bases between. The CDR3 DNA is TGCGCCAGCAGACCGACCACCGGGTCTTACGGGGAGCTGTTTTTT. Its protein is CASRPTTGSYGELFF. The variable domain in full, completed from reference TRBV5-1 and TRBJ2-2, reads KAGVTQTPRYLIKTRGQQVTLSCSPISGHRSVSWYQQTPGQGLQFLFEYFSETQRNKGNFPGRFSGRQFSNSRSEMNVSTLELGDSALYLCASRPTTGSYGELFFGEGSRLTVL.

This chain joins TRBV4-2 and TRBJ2-3, with D perhaps TRBD2 (6 bases). Germline assignment: CDR1 LGHNA and CDR2 YNFKEQ. V was clipped by 4 bases and J by 2 bases, with 13 bases between them. This CDR3 spans 15 amino acids. This CDR3 reads CASSRQASVTDTQYF. CDR3 sequence (DNA): TGTGCCAGCAGCCGACAAGCTAGCGTCACAGATACGCAGTATTTT.

The rearrangement links TRBV2 to TRBJ1-5; 7 bases match TRBD1. CDR3 length: 14 residues. CDR1 is SNHLY and CDR2 is FYNNEI in the germline V gene. V lost 4 bases to trimming and J lost 4 bases; unmatched junction nucleotides: 4. The CDR3 DNA sequence: TGTGCCAGCAGTGGGGACAGTAGGAATCAGCCCCAGCATTTT. Encoded protein: CASSGDSRNQPQHF.

This clone was seen once. This chain connects TRBV7-9 to TRBJ2-1; 8 bases are a match to TRBD1. This CDR3 region has 14 residues. CDR1 and CDR2 from the germline V gene are SEHNR and FQNEAQ (reference sequence). Trimming cost V 7 bases and J 9 bases; bases outside gene matches: 11. The CDR3 loop reads CASTGQGFRGEQFF. For the CDR3, the DNA is TGTGCCAGCACCGGACAGGGTTTCAGGGGTGAGCAGTTCTTC.

CDR3 region: CASSLSGQGAFF. The CDR3 DNA sequence: TGTGCCAGCAGCTTATCCGGACAGGGGGCTTTCTTT. This sequence joins TRBV7-2 and TRBJ1-1, with 9 bases lining up with TRBD1. This CDR3 comprises 12 residues. J lost 11 bases, V lost 2 bases, and 3 bases had no gene match. Germline V gene sequence: CDR1 SGHTA, CDR2 FQGNSA.

This chain uses TRBV14 with TRBJ2-4, with D perhaps given as TRBD1 or TRBD2 (5 bases each). Germline V gene lookup returns CDR1 SGHDN and CDR2 FVKESK. The CDR3 loop spans 16 amino acids. V gave up 0 bases and J gave up 1 base, with 10 bases separating them. The CDR3 here is CASSQDLGDAKNIQYF. CDR3 in DNA: TGTGCCAGCAGCCAAGATCTGGGGGACGCCAAAAACATTCAGTACTTC. The full variable domain, its missing parts supplied by reference TRBV14 and TRBJ2-4, is EAGVTQFPSHSVIEKGQTVTLRCDPISGHDNLYWYRRVMGKEIKFLLHFVKESKQDESGMPNNRFLAERTGGTYSTLKVQPAELEDSGVYFCASSQDLGDAKNIQYFGAGTRLSVL.

The V and J genes are TRBV6-1 and TRBJ1-5; perhaps TRBD1 as D (5 bases). Germline V gene lookup returns CDR1 MNHNS and CDR2 SASEGT. The CDR3 length is 14 residues. V lost 2 bases and J 3 bases, leaving 8 bases between the germline ends. CDR3 nucleotide sequence: TGTGCCAGCAGTGAATTCAGGGACAATCAGCCCCAGCATTTT. This sequence encodes CASSEFRDNQPQHF.

CDR3 DNA: TGTGCCAGTAGCCTAACAGGGGCCGGGAACTATGGCTACACCTTC. As protein: CASSLTGAGNYGYTF. The V gene is TRBV19, the J gene TRBJ1-2; 7 bases map to TRBD1. The CDR3 contains 15 residues. With 6 bases clipped from V and 2 bases from J, the junction kept 9 bases outside the gene matches. Germline V gives CDR1 LNHDA, CDR2 SQIVND (reference sequence).

The chain links TRBV27 to TRBJ2-7; D perhaps matches TRBD1 (5 bases). Germline V gene sequence: CDR1 MNHEY, CDR2 SMNVEV (reference sequence). Trimming shortened V by 3 bases and J by 2 bases, and 11 bases separated the two germline ends. CDR3 length equals 14 residues. The CDR3 here is CASSFSTETYEQYF. The CDR3 DNA follows: TGTGCCAGCAGTTTCTCGACAGAGACCTACGAGCAGTACTTC.

The CDR3 sequence is CASSTLVEGAFF. As DNA, the CDR3 is TGTGCCAGCAGCACATTAGTCGAGGGAGCTTTCTTT. The gene calls are TRBV28 and TRBJ1-1; D is unresolved. The V end lost 6 bases, the J end lost 10 bases, and 15 bases lay between the germline ends. CDR1 MDHEN and CDR2 SYDVKM come from the germline V gene. CDR3 length: 12 residues.

DNA of the CDR3: TGTGCCAGCAGCCCACCCAGCGGAAACTCCTACGAGCAGTACTTC. Protein sequence: CASSPPSGNSYEQYF. V usage is TRBV5-6 and J usage is TRBJ2-7; tentatively, D is TRBD2 (5 bases). This CDR3 spans 15 amino acids. The V end lost 4 bases, the J end lost 0 bases, and 14 bases lay between the germline ends. CDR1 SGHDT and CDR2 YYEEEE come from the germline V gene.

This sequence joins TRBV7-2 and TRBJ2-7; D might be TRBD1 or TRBD2, each matching 5 bases. Between the trimmed V and J ends, which lost 1 base and 0 bases, there was a span of 10 bases. The CDR3 is 15 residues long. Germline CDR1 and CDR2: SGHTA and FQGNSA. CDR3 sequence: CASSLDGAGSYEQYF. The DNA of the CDR3 is TGTGCCAGCAGCTTAGACGGGGCAGGCTCCTACGAGCAGTACTTC.

The sample holds a few counts of this clone. The chain is built from TRBV30 and TRBJ2-7; D gene unclear. Germline loops: CDR1 GTSNPN, CDR2 SVGIG (reference sequence). The V end lost 2 bases, the J end lost 2 bases, and 10 bases lay between the germline ends. This CDR3 has 13 residues. The chain's CDR3 is CAWSTLDPYEQYF. The CDR3 coding sequence is TGTGCCTGGAGTACGCTCGACCCCTACGAGCAGTACTTC.

The J gene is TRBJ1-2, the V gene TRBV5-8, with 11 bases fitting TRBD1. V gave up 0 bases and J gave up 7 bases; unmatched junction bases: 8. Germline V gene sequence: CDR1 SGHTS, CDR2 YDEGEE. This CDR3 region has 16 residues. In nucleotides, the CDR3 is TGTGCCAGCAGCTTGGTCCCTGGACAGGGGGCAGGTGGCTACACCTTC. Its translation is CASSLVPGQGAGGYTF.